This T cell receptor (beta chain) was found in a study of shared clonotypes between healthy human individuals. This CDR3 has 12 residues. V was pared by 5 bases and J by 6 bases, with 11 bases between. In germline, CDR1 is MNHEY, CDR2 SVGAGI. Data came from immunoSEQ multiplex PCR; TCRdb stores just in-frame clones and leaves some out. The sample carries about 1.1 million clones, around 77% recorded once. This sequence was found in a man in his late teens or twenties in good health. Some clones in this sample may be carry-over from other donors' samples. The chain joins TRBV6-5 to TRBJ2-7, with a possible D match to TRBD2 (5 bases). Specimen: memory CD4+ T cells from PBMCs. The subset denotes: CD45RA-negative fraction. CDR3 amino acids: CASSREFREQYF. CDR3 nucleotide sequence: TGTGCCAGCAGTCGGGAATTTCGCGAGCAGTACTTC.